One TCR beta chain is described in this entry. The sample belongs to a study of blood T cell repertoires in COVID-19. About the research overall: Whether acute or convalescent, the COVID-19 samples came from the United States, Italy and Spain.

The method was immunoSEQ multiplex PCR; TCRdb's version includes in-frame clones alone and lacks a portion of them. The data hold roughly 180,000 clones, with 85% observed a single time. Individuals drawn from 24 US areas were about 18 to 90 years old. Participants were placed into cohorts based on the clinical history they reported. Two negative PCRs, clearance, or symptom resolution were required of recovered Cohort 3 donors. The CDR3 runs to 15 residues. V dropped 6 bases and J dropped 0 bases, with 14 bases sitting between them. Germline V gene lookup returns CDR1 MNHEY and CDR2 SVGAGI. The sequenced material came from PBMCs or T cells enriched from blood (not recorded which). This clonotype originated in a man aged 35 to 55 who had recovered from COVID-19. This chain uses TRBV6-5 with TRBJ1-2; D perhaps matches TRBD1 (6 bases). The CDR3 DNA follows: TGTGCCAGCAGGAAGAACACAGGGCCTAACTATGGCTACACCTTC. This encodes CASRKNTGPNYGYTF.